This entry concerns a single TCR beta chain. What the recovered Cohort 3 donors had was two negative PCRs, clearance, or symptom resolution. In the source study's methods: Amplification of reference gene primers was used by the study to estimate nucleated cell counts. Repertoires were generated with immunoSEQ multiplex PCR, while TCRdb's copy carries only in-frame clones and drops some. From that table come the V and J calls and clone size; the DNA was used to work out D and trimming. The sample yields 150,000 to 200,000 clones, 65% to 85% seen once. This sample is drawn from a study of blood T cell repertoires in COVID-19. Study background: There were acute and convalescent COVID-19 samples, and they came from the United States, Italy and Spain.

CDR3 length: 18 residues. Trimming took 1 base from V and 5 from J; bases not matched to a gene: 12. CDR1 SGHNT and CDR2 YENEEA come from the germline V gene. The chain uses TRBV11-3 and TRBJ2-2, with 8 bases lining up with TRBD2. This clonotype was obtained from a middle-aged man who had recovered from COVID-19. The specimen was PBMCs or T cells enriched from blood (not recorded which). The CDR3 here is CASSLGLAGGDATGELFF. CDR3 nucleotides: TGTGCCAGCAGCTTAGGTTTGGCGGGGGGCGATGCTACCGGGGAGCTGTTTTTT. Combining the CDR3 with reference TRBV11-3 and TRBJ2-2 gives the whole variable domain EAGVVQSPRYKIIEKKQPVAFWCNPISGHNTLYWYLQNLGQGPELLIRYENEEAVDDSQLPKDRFSAERLKGVDSTLKIQPAELGDSAVYLCASSLGLAGGDATGELFFGEGSRLTVL.